This T cell receptor beta chain was documented in a study of T cell responses to AZD1222 COVID-19 vaccine. Study results and caveats: The study found Spike-specific TCR breadth and depth rose after two AZD1222 doses. Recipients of AZD1222 seropositive at baseline numbered only five or six. Regions 160-218 and 743-854 held dominance among vaccine-associated CD4 TCRs, which spanned spike. Donors in the cohort were predominantly white British and more often female, and clonal diversity was possibly underestimated.

The assay was immunoSEQ multiplex PCR, and TCRdb's table has in-frame clones only and misses some. The sample shows around 150,000 clones, less than 95% of them seen only once. As for this clone: Its antigen is unknown.

The TCR was taken from an adult in good health. This specimen consisted of peripheral blood, obtained on day 0 of AZD1222 vaccination.

The CDR3 nucleotides are TGTGCCAGCAGTGAATTGACCGGGACCGGGGAGCTGTTTTTT. Its translation is CASSELTGTGELFF. The gene calls are TRBV25-1 and TRBJ2-2; the D is unclear. Germline values: CDR1 MGHDK, CDR2 SYGVNS. Trimming removed 1 base at V and 5 bases at J, with 8 bases between. This CDR3 region has 14 residues.